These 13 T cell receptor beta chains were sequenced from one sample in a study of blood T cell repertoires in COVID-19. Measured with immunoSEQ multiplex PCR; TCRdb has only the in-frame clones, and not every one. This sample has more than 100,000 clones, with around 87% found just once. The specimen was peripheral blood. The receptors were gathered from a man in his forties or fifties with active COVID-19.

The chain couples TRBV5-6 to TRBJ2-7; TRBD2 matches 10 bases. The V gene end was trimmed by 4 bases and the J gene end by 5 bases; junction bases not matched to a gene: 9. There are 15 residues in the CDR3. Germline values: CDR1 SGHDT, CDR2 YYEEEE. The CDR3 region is CASSRRGLAKDEQYF. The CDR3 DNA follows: TGTGCCAGCAGCCGCCGGGGACTAGCGAAGGACGAGCAGTACTTC.

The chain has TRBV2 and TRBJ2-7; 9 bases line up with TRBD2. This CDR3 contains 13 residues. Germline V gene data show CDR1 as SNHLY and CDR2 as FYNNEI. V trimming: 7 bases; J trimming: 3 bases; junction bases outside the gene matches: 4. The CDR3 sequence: CASTGSGGYEQYF. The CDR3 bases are TGTGCCAGCACTGGTAGCGGGGGCTACGAGCAGTACTTC.

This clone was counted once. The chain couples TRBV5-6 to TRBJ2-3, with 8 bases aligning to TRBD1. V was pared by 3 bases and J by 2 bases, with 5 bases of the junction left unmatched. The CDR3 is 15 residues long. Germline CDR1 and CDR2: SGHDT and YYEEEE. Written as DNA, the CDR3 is TGTGCCAGCAGCTCGCGGGACAGGATCACAGATACGCAGTATTTT. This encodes CASSSRDRITDTQYF.

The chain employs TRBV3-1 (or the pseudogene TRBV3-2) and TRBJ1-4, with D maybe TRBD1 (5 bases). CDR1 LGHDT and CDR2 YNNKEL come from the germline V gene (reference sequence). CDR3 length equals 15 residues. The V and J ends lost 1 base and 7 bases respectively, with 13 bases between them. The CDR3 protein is CASSQGAQGSEKLFF. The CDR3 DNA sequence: TGTGCCAGCAGCCAAGGTGCGCAGGGCAGTGAAAAACTGTTTTTT.

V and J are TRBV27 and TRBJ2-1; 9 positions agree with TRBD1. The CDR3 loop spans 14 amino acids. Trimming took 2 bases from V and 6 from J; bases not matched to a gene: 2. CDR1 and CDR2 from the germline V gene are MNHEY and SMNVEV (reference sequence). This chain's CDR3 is CASSLADRGNEQFF. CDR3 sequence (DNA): TGTGCCAGCAGTTTAGCGGACAGGGGCAATGAGCAGTTCTTC.

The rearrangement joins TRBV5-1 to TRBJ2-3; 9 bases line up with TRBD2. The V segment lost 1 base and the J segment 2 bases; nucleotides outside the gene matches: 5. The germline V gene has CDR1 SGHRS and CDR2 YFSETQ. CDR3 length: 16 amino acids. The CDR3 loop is CASSLRASGVTDTQYF. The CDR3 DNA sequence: TGCGCCAGCAGCTTGCGAGCTAGCGGGGTCACAGATACGCAGTATTTT.

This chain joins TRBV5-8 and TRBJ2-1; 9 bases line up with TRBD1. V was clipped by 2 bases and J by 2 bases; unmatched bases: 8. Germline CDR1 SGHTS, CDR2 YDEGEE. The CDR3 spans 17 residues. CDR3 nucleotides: TGTGCCAGCAGCTTAACCGGGACAGGGAGAGCCTACAATGAGCAGTTCTTC. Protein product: CASSLTGTGRAYNEQFF.

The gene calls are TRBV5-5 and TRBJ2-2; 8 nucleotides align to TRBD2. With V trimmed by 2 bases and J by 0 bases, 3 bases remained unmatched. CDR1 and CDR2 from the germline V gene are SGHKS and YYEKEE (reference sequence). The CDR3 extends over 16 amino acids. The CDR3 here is CASSFTGGTNTGELFF. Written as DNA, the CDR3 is TGTGCCAGCAGCTTCACGGGGGGGACGAACACCGGGGAGCTGTTTTTT. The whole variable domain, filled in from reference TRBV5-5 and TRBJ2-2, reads DAGVTQSPTHLIKTRGQQVTLRCSPISGHKSVSWYQQVLGQGPQFIFQYYEKEERGRGNFPDRFSARQFPNYSSELNVNALLLGDSALYLCASSFTGGTNTGELFFGEGSRLTVL.

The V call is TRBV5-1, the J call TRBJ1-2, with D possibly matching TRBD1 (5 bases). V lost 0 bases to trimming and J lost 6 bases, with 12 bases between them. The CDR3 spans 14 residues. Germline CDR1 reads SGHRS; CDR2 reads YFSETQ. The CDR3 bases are TGCGCCAGCAGCTTGGAGGGACTCTCGGATGGCTACACCTTC. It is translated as CASSLEGLSDGYTF.

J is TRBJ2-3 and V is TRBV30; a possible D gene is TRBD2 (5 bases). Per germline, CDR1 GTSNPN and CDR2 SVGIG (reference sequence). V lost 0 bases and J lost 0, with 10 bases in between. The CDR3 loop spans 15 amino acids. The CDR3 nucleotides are TGTGCCTGGAGTGTAGCGGCCACCAGCACAGATACGCAGTATTTT. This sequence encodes CAWSVAATSTDTQYF.

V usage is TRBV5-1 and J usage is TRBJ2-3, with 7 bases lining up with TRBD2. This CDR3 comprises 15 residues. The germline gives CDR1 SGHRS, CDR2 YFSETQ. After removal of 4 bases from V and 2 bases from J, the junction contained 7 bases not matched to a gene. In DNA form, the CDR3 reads TGCGCCAGCAGCCCCGGGACTACTAACACAGATACGCAGTATTTT. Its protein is CASSPGTTNTDTQYF.

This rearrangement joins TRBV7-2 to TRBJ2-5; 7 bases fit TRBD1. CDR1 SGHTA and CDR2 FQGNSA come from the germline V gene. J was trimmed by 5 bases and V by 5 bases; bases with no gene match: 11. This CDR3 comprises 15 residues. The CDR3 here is CASSPQQGFGETQYF. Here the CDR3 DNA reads TGTGCCAGCAGCCCACAACAGGGGTTTGGGGAGACCCAGTACTTC.

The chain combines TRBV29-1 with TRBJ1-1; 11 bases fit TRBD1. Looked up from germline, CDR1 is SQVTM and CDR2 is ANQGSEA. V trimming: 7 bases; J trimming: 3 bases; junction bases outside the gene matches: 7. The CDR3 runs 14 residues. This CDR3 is CSGGTGGFYTEAFF. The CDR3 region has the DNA TGCAGCGGGGGGACAGGGGGTTTTTACACTGAAGCTTTCTTT.